The clone carrying this T cell receptor (beta chain) was detected a few times. The authors sequenced patients whose flow cytometry had shown CD8+CD57+ cell expansion. With 2 bases removed from V and 10 bases from J, the gap between germline ends came to 20 bases. Germline loops: CDR1 SEHNR, CDR2 FQNEAQ (reference sequence). CDR3 length: 15 residues. This record belongs to a study of CD8+CD57+ T cells in acquired aplastic anemia. Genomic DNA constituted the template upon which TCR beta VDJ and CDR3 profiling was performed. TCRdb independently ran MiXCR on the reads; one entry per CDR3 protein. This table holds some 150,000 distinct CDR3 sequences, about 52% found once.

The chain recombines TRBV7-9 with TRBJ2-5, with a tentative D call TRBD2 (6 bases). This receptor was identified in a human donor with aplastic anemia. Sequencing used sorted CD4+, CD8+, or CD8+CD57+ T cells (not recorded which) from PBMCs. The CDR3 sequence: CASSLISGGLIIQYF. CDR3 nucleotide sequence: TGTGCCAGCAGCTTAATTTCTGGGGGACTCATCATCCAGTACTTC.